Listed below are T cell receptor beta chains from one sample, sequenced in a study of Graves' ophthalmopathy and Graves' hyperthyroidism. TCRdb fed the multiplex PCR reads into MiXCR, producing one record per CDR3 protein. Counted here are nearly 400,000 distinct CDR3 sequences, approximately 16% occurring once; the ten biggest clones make up roughly 1.5%. The sequencing sample was made of peripheral blood. These receptor sequences come from a woman aged 18 to 35 with Graves' ophthalmopathy. CDR3s include the opening cysteine and the closing phenylalanine or tryptophan. Fields, in order: J gene, V gene, clone size, D gene, CDR3 DNA, CDR3 protein. The D gene is left open where the match is weak. The listing skips clone size in some rows; elsewhere it reads once, few, many or a size class.

J: TRBJ1-2; V: TRBV5-6; size: many; D: NA; DNA: TGTGCCAGCAGCCAGGACAAGAGGAGCTATGGCTACACCTTC; CDR3: CASSQDKRSYGYTF
J: TRBJ1-1; V: TRBV9; size: many; D: NA; DNA: TGTGCCAGCAGCCCTGCTGACGGGCGCCCTGACCTTGGGGCTTTCTTT; CDR3: CASSPADGRPDLGAFF
J: TRBJ2-4; V: TRBV20-1; size: many; D: TRBD1; DNA: TGCAGTGCTAGAGATCCAGGGGGCAACATTCAGTACTTC; CDR3: CSARDPGGNIQYF
J: TRBJ2-5; V: TRBV30; size: many; D: NA; DNA: TGTGCCTGGAGTGTAGACTTCCAAGAGACCCAGTACTTC; CDR3: CAWSVDFQETQYF
J: TRBJ2-7; V: TRBV13; size: many; D: NA; DNA: TGTGCCAGCAGCTTAGGCAGGGAGACTAGCTACGAGCAGTACTTC; CDR3: CASSLGRETSYEQYF
J: TRBJ1-5; V: TRBV20-1; size: NA; D: NA; DNA: TGCAGTGCTAGGTCGGGTAACAGCAATCAGCCCCAGCATTTT; CDR3: CSARSGNSNQPQHF
J: TRBJ1-1; V: TRBV12-5; size: NA; D: TRBD1; DNA: TGTGCTAGTGGTTTCCCCCAGGTAGGGGGCCGCACTGAAGCTTTCTTT; CDR3: CASGFPQVGGRTEAFF
J: TRBJ2-7; V: TRBV4-2; size: many; D: NA; DNA: TGTGCCAGCAGCCATCCTGGGACGTCTGTCGAGCAGTACTTC; CDR3: CASSHPGTSVEQYF
J: TRBJ1-2; V: TRBV12-3/TRBV12-4; size: many; D: NA; DNA: TGTGCCAGCACCACAGGGTACGGCTATGGCTACACCTTC; CDR3: CASTTGYGYGYTF
J: TRBJ1-1; V: TRBV6-1; size: NA; D: NA; DNA: TGTGCCAGCAGAGAAGAACAGGGGAACACTGAAGCTTTCTTT; CDR3: CASREEQGNTEAFF
J: TRBJ2-5; V: TRBV28; size: many; D: TRBD2; DNA: TGTGCCAGCAGGTCTAGCGGGGGGCACCAAGAGACCCAGTACTTC; CDR3: CASRSSGGHQETQYF
J: TRBJ1-1; V: TRBV10-2; size: many; D: TRBD1; DNA: TGCGCCAGCAGCGATGACAGGGGTAACACTGAAGCTTTCTTT; CDR3: CASSDDRGNTEAFF
J: TRBJ2-5; V: TRBV7-2; size: many; D: TRBD2; DNA: TGTGCCAGCAGCTTAGGCGGGACTAGCGGTTACTTC; CDR3: CASSLGGTSGYF
J: TRBJ2-7; V: TRBV7-2; size: many; D: TRBD2; DNA: TGTGCCAGCACCCAGCAACTAGCGGGAGGGAGGGAGCAGTACTTC; CDR3: CASTQQLAGGREQYF
J: TRBJ2-7; V: TRBV6-5; size: many; D: NA; DNA: TGTGCCAGCAGTCACGGGGCAGGGTTAAAATACGAGCAGTACTTC; CDR3: CASSHGAGLKYEQYF
J: TRBJ2-7; V: TRBV28; size: many; D: NA; DNA: TGTGCCAGCAGTCGGACAGTTGTCTCCTACGAGCAGTACTTC; CDR3: CASSRTVVSYEQYF
J: TRBJ2-5; V: TRBV6-2/TRBV6-3; size: many; D: TRBD2; DNA: TGTGCCAGCAGTTACTCGAAGCGGGGGGGAGAGACCCAGTACTTC; CDR3: CASSYSKRGGETQYF
J: TRBJ2-7; V: TRBV7-9; size: many; D: TRBD1; DNA: TGTGCCAGCAGCCCGGGACAGCTGTACGAGCAGTACTTC; CDR3: CASSPGQLYEQYF
J: TRBJ1-5; V: TRBV20-1; size: NA; D: TRBD1; DNA: TGCAGTGCTAGAGATCACGGGACAGGGGTCTACAATCAGCCCCAGCATTTT; CDR3: CSARDHGTGVYNQPQHF
J: TRBJ1-3; V: TRBV14; size: NA; D: NA; DNA: TGTGCCAGCAGCCTACGATGGGGCTCTGGAAACACCATATATTTT; CDR3: CASSLRWGSGNTIYF
J: TRBJ1-2; V: TRBV20-1; size: many; D: TRBD1; DNA: TGCATTCTGAAGGGGGCGCTGAACTATGGCTACACCTTC; CDR3: CILKGALNYGYTF
J: TRBJ2-2; V: TRBV30; size: NA; D: NA; DNA: TGTGCCTGGAGTGATTGGGACACCGGGGAGCTGTTTTTT; CDR3: CAWSDWDTGELFF
J: TRBJ2-7; V: TRBV29-1; size: many; D: TRBD1; DNA: TGCAGCGTTGAAAGTAGACAGGGGCTTCCCTACGAGCAGTACTTC; CDR3: CSVESRQGLPYEQYF
J: TRBJ1-5; V: TRBV7-2; size: many; D: NA; DNA: TGTGCCAGCAGCTTAGTGTCAGGGTACAATCAGCCCCAGCATTTT; CDR3: CASSLVSGYNQPQHF
J: TRBJ2-7; V: TRBV2; size: many; D: NA; DNA: TGTGCCAGCAGTGAAAGAGAGGACACGGGCTACGAGCAGTACTTC; CDR3: CASSEREDTGYEQYF
J: TRBJ1-1; V: TRBV28; size: many; D: NA; DNA: TGTGCCAGCAGTGGGATTGGTCGGCCTGGTGAAGCTTTCTTT; CDR3: CASSGIGRPGEAFF